This T cell receptor (beta chain) was captured in a study of human T cells and chemical hapten exposure. About the research overall: TCR yield per sample varied, mainly due to pooled library volumes.

From the RACE reads, TCRdb called clonotypes with MiXCR, one entry per CDR3 protein. Of fewer than 300,000 distinct CDR3 sequences in the sample, around 7.3% are singletons; the top ten hold about 1.1%. The CDR3 contains 15 residues. V shed 1 base and J shed 3 bases, with 12 bases lying between them. Overall study findings and caveats: DPC sensitization left the count of TCRs above 1 in 1000 unchanged.

On this clonotype itself: Its antigen is not identified.

As for time point: pre-sensitization, week 0. Treatment defined: therapeutic diphenylcyclopropenone sensitization with weekly scalp DPC. The study drew its donors from alopecia patients who were 18 to 70 years old and suitable for DPC. The TCR sequence derives from a man between 18 and 35 years old with alopecia areata. Some clones in this sample may be carry-over from other donors' samples. The chain couples TRBV12-3 or TRBV12-4 to TRBJ1-2; D is perhaps TRBD1 (5 bases). This specimen consisted of whole blood, obtained in connection with sensitization to the hapten diphenylcyclopropenone (DPC). CDR3 loop: CASSLGDVAHYGYTF. The DNA for the CDR3 is TGTGCCAGCAGTTTAGGGGACGTCGCGCACTATGGCTACACCTTC.